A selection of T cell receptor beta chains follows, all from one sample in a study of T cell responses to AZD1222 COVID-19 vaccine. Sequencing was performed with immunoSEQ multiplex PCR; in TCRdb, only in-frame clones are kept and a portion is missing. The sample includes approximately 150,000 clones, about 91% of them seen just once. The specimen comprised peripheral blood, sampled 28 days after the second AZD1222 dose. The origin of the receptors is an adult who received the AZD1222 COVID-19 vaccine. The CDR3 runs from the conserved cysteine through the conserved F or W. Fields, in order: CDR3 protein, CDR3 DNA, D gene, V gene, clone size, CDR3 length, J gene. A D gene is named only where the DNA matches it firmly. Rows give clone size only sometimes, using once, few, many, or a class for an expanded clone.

CDR3 protein: CASSVGEGQPQHF; CDR3 DNA: TGTGCCAGCAGCGTTGGGGAGGGCCAGCCCCAGCATTTT; D gene: .; V gene: TRBV9; clone size: .; CDR3 length: 13; J gene: TRBJ1-5
CDR3 protein: CASSAGRAPEKLFF; CDR3 DNA: TGTGCCAGCAGCGCCGGGAGGGCACCTGAAAAACTGTTTTTT; D gene: .; V gene: TRBV7-8; clone size: .; CDR3 length: 14; J gene: TRBJ1-4
CDR3 protein: CASSFTPGNTIYF; CDR3 DNA: TGTGCCAGCAGCTTCACCCCTGGAAACACCATATATTTT; D gene: .; V gene: TRBV7-2; clone size: few; CDR3 length: 13; J gene: TRBJ1-3
CDR3 protein: CASSMSLQLNTGELFF; CDR3 DNA: TGTGCCAGTAGTATGAGTTTACAGCTTAACACCGGGGAGCTGTTTTTT; D gene: .; V gene: TRBV19; clone size: .; CDR3 length: 16; J gene: TRBJ2-2
CDR3 protein: CASSPTGSGNTIYF; CDR3 DNA: TGTGCCAGTAGCCCAACAGGCTCTGGAAACACCATATATTTT; D gene: .; V gene: TRBV19; clone size: .; CDR3 length: 14; J gene: TRBJ1-3
CDR3 protein: CATSDLVDRGKPQHF; CDR3 DNA: TGTGCCACCAGTGATTTGGTTGATCGGGGGAAACCCCAGCATTTT; D gene: .; V gene: TRBV24-1; clone size: .; CDR3 length: 15; J gene: TRBJ1-5
CDR3 protein: CASSWGAPANTGELFF; CDR3 DNA: TGCGCCAGCAGCTGGGGAGCGCCTGCGAACACCGGGGAGCTGTTTTTT; D gene: .; V gene: TRBV5-1; clone size: .; CDR3 length: 16; J gene: TRBJ2-2
CDR3 protein: CASSEAGTDNQPQHF; CDR3 DNA: TGTGCCAGCAGTGAAGCGGGGACAGACAATCAGCCCCAGCATTTT; D gene: TRBD1; V gene: TRBV6-1; clone size: .; CDR3 length: 15; J gene: TRBJ1-5
CDR3 protein: CASSGGTALPQHF; CDR3 DNA: TGTGCCAGCAGCGGGGGGACAGCGCTGCCCCAGCATTTT; D gene: TRBD1; V gene: TRBV7-2; clone size: .; CDR3 length: 13; J gene: TRBJ1-5
CDR3 protein: CASSFWLKNIQYF; CDR3 DNA: TGTGCCAGCAGTTTCTGGCTGAAAAACATTCAGTACTTC; D gene: .; V gene: TRBV7-3; clone size: .; CDR3 length: 13; J gene: TRBJ2-4
CDR3 protein: CASSMYREDGYTF; CDR3 DNA: TGTGCCAGTAGTATGTACAGGGAGGATGGCTACACCTTC; D gene: .; V gene: TRBV19; clone size: .; CDR3 length: 13; J gene: TRBJ1-2
CDR3 protein: CASSTTNSPLHF; CDR3 DNA: TGTGCCAGCAGCACCACTAATTCACCCCTCCACTTT; D gene: .; V gene: TRBV11-2; clone size: .; CDR3 length: 12; J gene: TRBJ1-6
CDR3 protein: CASSLVGNSGNTIYF; CDR3 DNA: TGTGCCAGCAGCTTAGTCGGGAACTCTGGAAACACCATATATTTT; D gene: .; V gene: TRBV11-2; clone size: .; CDR3 length: 15; J gene: TRBJ1-3
CDR3 protein: CSARGVDTQYF; CDR3 DNA: TGCAGTGCCAGGGGGGTTGATACGCAGTATTTT; D gene: .; V gene: TRBV20-1; clone size: .; CDR3 length: 11; J gene: TRBJ2-3
CDR3 protein: CASSQGRHTWGDNQPQHF; CDR3 DNA: TGTGCCAGCAGCCAAGGGAGACATACCTGGGGGGACAATCAGCCCCAGCATTTT; D gene: .; V gene: TRBV3-1/TRBV3-2; clone size: once; CDR3 length: 18; J gene: TRBJ1-5
CDR3 protein: CSVELDRVGLNTEAFF; CDR3 DNA: TGCAGCGTTGAACTAGACAGGGTGGGACTTAACACTGAAGCTTTCTTT; D gene: TRBD1; V gene: TRBV29-1; clone size: few; CDR3 length: 16; J gene: TRBJ1-1
CDR3 protein: CASSTDRLSSGNTIYF; CDR3 DNA: TGCGCCAGCAGCACGGACAGGCTGAGCTCTGGAAACACCATATATTTT; D gene: TRBD1; V gene: TRBV5-1; clone size: .; CDR3 length: 16; J gene: TRBJ1-3
CDR3 protein: CASSLAKGRGGDSTDTQYF; CDR3 DNA: TGTGCCAGCAGCTTAGCGAAGGGTAGAGGCGGTGATAGCACAGATACGCAGTATTTT; D gene: .; V gene: TRBV7-9; clone size: .; CDR3 length: 19; J gene: TRBJ2-3
CDR3 protein: CASSQDSGSWDGYTF; CDR3 DNA: TGTGCCAGCAGCCAGGACAGTGGGTCGTGGGATGGCTACACCTTC; D gene: .; V gene: TRBV2; clone size: once; CDR3 length: 15; J gene: TRBJ1-2
CDR3 protein: CASSRASGALYGYTF; CDR3 DNA: TGTGCCAGTAGCCGGGCCTCCGGGGCCCTCTATGGCTACACCTTC; D gene: .; V gene: TRBV19; clone size: .; CDR3 length: 15; J gene: TRBJ1-2
CDR3 protein: CASSQGGGTYEQYF; CDR3 DNA: TGTGCCAGCAGCCAAGGGGGTGGAACCTACGAGCAGTACTTC; D gene: .; V gene: TRBV4-2; clone size: .; CDR3 length: 14; J gene: TRBJ2-7
CDR3 protein: CASSLLDRGPRYSPLHF; CDR3 DNA: TGCGCCAGCAGCCTCCTAGACAGGGGGCCTCGTTATTCACCCCTCCACTTT; D gene: TRBD1; V gene: TRBV5-1; clone size: .; CDR3 length: 17; J gene: TRBJ1-6
CDR3 protein: CASSGTSAYNEQFF; CDR3 DNA: TGTGCCAGCTCAGGGACTAGCGCCTACAATGAGCAGTTCTTC; D gene: TRBD2; V gene: TRBV18; clone size: .; CDR3 length: 14; J gene: TRBJ2-1
CDR3 protein: CASSLRVTGYNSPLHF; CDR3 DNA: TGTGCCAGCAGCCTAAGGGTAACAGGGTATAATTCACCCCTCCACTTT; D gene: .; V gene: TRBV27; clone size: once; CDR3 length: 16; J gene: TRBJ1-6
CDR3 protein: CASSHKVARGGGTGELFF; CDR3 DNA: TGTGCCAGCAGCCATAAAGTTGCGCGGGGGGGCGGAACCGGGGAGCTGTTTTTT; D gene: TRBD2; V gene: TRBV3-1/TRBV3-2; clone size: .; CDR3 length: 18; J gene: TRBJ2-2
CDR3 protein: CASSPDSSSGNTIYF; CDR3 DNA: TGCGCCAGCAGCCCTGACTCGAGCTCTGGAAACACCATATATTTT; D gene: .; V gene: TRBV4-1; clone size: .; CDR3 length: 15; J gene: TRBJ1-3
CDR3 protein: CASSGQGVMNTEAFF; CDR3 DNA: TGTGCCAGCAGTGGACAGGGGGTCATGAACACTGAAGCTTTCTTT; D gene: TRBD1; V gene: TRBV2; clone size: .; CDR3 length: 15; J gene: TRBJ1-1
CDR3 protein: CASSFKGAPDTEAFF; CDR3 DNA: TGTGCCAGCAGTTTTAAGGGGGCCCCGGACACTGAAGCTTTCTTT; D gene: TRBD1; V gene: TRBV27; clone size: once; CDR3 length: 15; J gene: TRBJ1-1
CDR3 protein: CATSRGLGHSPLHF; CDR3 DNA: TGTGCCACCTCCAGGGGGCTGGGGCATTCACCCCTCCACTTT; D gene: TRBD1; V gene: TRBV27; clone size: .; CDR3 length: 14; J gene: TRBJ1-6
CDR3 protein: CASSPTSRAGEQYF; CDR3 DNA: TGTGCCAGTAGTCCAACATCGAGGGCGGGAGAGCAGTACTTC; D gene: .; V gene: TRBV19; clone size: once; CDR3 length: 14; J gene: TRBJ2-7
CDR3 protein: CAISVPDRTFEQYF; CDR3 DNA: TGTGCCATCAGTGTCCCGGACAGGACTTTCGAGCAGTACTTC; D gene: TRBD1; V gene: TRBV10-3; clone size: .; CDR3 length: 14; J gene: TRBJ2-7
CDR3 protein: CASSEGSHRWRTGELFF; CDR3 DNA: TGTGCCAGCAGTGAAGGGTCCCACAGGTGGCGCACCGGGGAGCTGTTTTTT; D gene: .; V gene: TRBV6-1; clone size: .; CDR3 length: 17; J gene: TRBJ2-2
CDR3 protein: CASSMTGQGTQYF; CDR3 DNA: TGTGCCAGTAGTATGACCGGACAGGGAACCCAGTACTTC; D gene: TRBD1; V gene: TRBV19; clone size: few; CDR3 length: 13; J gene: TRBJ2-5
CDR3 protein: CASSLEGPSGGLQETQYF; CDR3 DNA: TGTGCTAGCAGCTTAGAGGGTCCTAGCGGGGGCCTACAAGAGACCCAGTACTTC; D gene: TRBD2; V gene: TRBV7-7; clone size: .; CDR3 length: 18; J gene: TRBJ2-5
CDR3 protein: CASSFRDVRGHEQYF; CDR3 DNA: TGTGCCAGCAGCTTTCGGGACGTCAGGGGGCACGAGCAGTACTTC; D gene: TRBD1; V gene: TRBV11-2; clone size: .; CDR3 length: 15; J gene: TRBJ2-7
CDR3 protein: CSVQHNTEAFF; CDR3 DNA: TGCAGCGTTCAACACAACACTGAAGCTTTCTTT; D gene: .; V gene: TRBV29-1; clone size: .; CDR3 length: 11; J gene: TRBJ1-1
CDR3 protein: CASSYQGGGWRDYGYTF; CDR3 DNA: TGTGCCAGCAGCTACCAAGGCGGGGGGTGGAGGGACTATGGCTACACCTTC; D gene: .; V gene: TRBV7-9; clone size: .; CDR3 length: 17; J gene: TRBJ1-2
CDR3 protein: CASSFQGEGYEQYF; CDR3 DNA: TGCGCCAGCAGCTTTCAGGGCGAAGGTTACGAGCAGTACTTC; D gene: .; V gene: TRBV5-1; clone size: .; CDR3 length: 14; J gene: TRBJ2-7
CDR3 protein: CASSASRNTGELFF; CDR3 DNA: TGCGCCAGCAGCGCTAGCAGGAACACCGGGGAGCTGTTTTTT; D gene: .; V gene: TRBV5-1; clone size: .; CDR3 length: 14; J gene: TRBJ2-2
CDR3 protein: CASSYRQNYGYTF; CDR3 DNA: TGTGCCAGCAGTTACCGGCAGAACTATGGCTACACCTTC; D gene: .; V gene: TRBV6-5; clone size: .; CDR3 length: 13; J gene: TRBJ1-2